This entry lists 4 T cell receptor beta chains sequenced from one sample in a study of T cells in Graves' hyperthyroidism and ophthalmopathy. Regions amplified from RNA transcripts were the TCR beta CDR3 regions. HTBI primers drove first-round RT-PCR of the TCR CDR3. TCRdb ran MiXCR on the multiplex PCR reads and lists one entry per CDR3 protein. Of 600,000 or so distinct CDR3 sequences in the sample, more than 13% are singletons; the top ten hold approximately 6.4%. Sequencing was carried out using blood. The receptors derive from a woman aged 18-30 years with Graves' ophthalmopathy.

Many counts were recorded for this clonotype. The chain couples TRBV27 to TRBJ2-1; 7 bases match TRBD2. The CDR3 is 14 amino acids. The V and J ends lost 6 bases and 6 bases, in that order; junction bases with no gene match: 8. From germline, CDR1 is MNHEY and CDR2 SMNVEV (reference sequence). Written as DNA, the CDR3 is TGTGCCAGCAGGGGTTGGGAGGGCCGCAATGAGCAGTTCTTC. Protein product: CASRGWEGRNEQFF.

V is TRBV19 and J is TRBJ1-2; 11 bases align to TRBD1. The V gene end was trimmed by 3 bases and the J gene end by 4 bases; junction bases not matched to a gene: 4. In germline, CDR1 is LNHDA, CDR2 SQIVND (reference sequence). The CDR3 is 15 amino acids. CDR3 DNA sequence: TGTGCCAGTAGTATCGGACAGGGGGCTATCTATGGCTACACCTTC. Its translation: CASSIGQGAIYGYTF. Full variable domain (outside the CDR3, taken from reference TRBV19 and TRBJ1-2): DGGITQSPKYLFRKEGQNVTLSCEQNLNHDAMYWYRQDPGQGLRLIYYSQIVNDFQKGDIAEGYSVSREKKESFPLTVTSAQKNPTAFYLCASSIGQGAIYGYTFGSGTRLTVV.

This clonotype was picked up a small number of times. This sequence joins TRBV2 and TRBJ1-4, with TRBD1 as a possible D gene (5 bases). CDR1 is SNHLY, CDR2 FYNNEI, per germline. This CDR3 is 14 amino acids long. Trimming took off 7 bases at V and 1 base at J, with 10 bases between the two ends. DNA for the CDR3: TGTGCCAGCAAACAACAGGAAACTAATGAAAAACTGTTTTTT. Protein sequence: CASKQQETNEKLFF.

The rearrangement uses TRBV7-2 and TRBJ1-5, with D possibly TRBD1 on 5 matching bases. Trimming pared 3 bases from V and 0 bases from J, leaving 9 bases between. Germline values: CDR1 SGHTA, CDR2 FQGNSA. The CDR3 covers 15 residues. CDR3 in amino acids: CASSFGGASNQPQHF. The CDR3 DNA is TGTGCCAGCAGCTTTGGGGGAGCTAGCAATCAGCCCCAGCATTTT.